The 4 T cell receptor beta chains in this list originate from one sample, sequenced in a study of shared clonotypes between healthy human individuals. Here immunoSEQ multiplex PCR was the method, and the copy in TCRdb shows in-frame clones only, minus some. The repertoire holds more than 2 million clones, with approximately 94% as singletons. Terminally differentiated effector memory CD45RA+ cells were excluded by CCR7 positive selection of CD45RO-negative cells. The specimen sequenced was naive CD8+ T cells sorted from blood. All receptors derive from a man younger than 30 in good health.

V and J are TRBV7-9 and TRBJ2-1; D is possibly TRBD1 or TRBD2 (5 bases each). CDR1 is SEHNR, CDR2 FQNEAQ, per germline (reference sequence). This CDR3 spans 14 amino acids. Trimming left V 0 bases short and J 8 bases short, with 11 bases between. The CDR3 protein is CASSLAVLGDEQFF. The CDR3 region has the DNA TGTGCCAGCAGCTTAGCCGTTTTGGGGGATGAGCAGTTCTTC.

About this clone itself: The same CDR3 arises from other DNA sequences in this sample as well. This rearrangement joins TRBV7-2 to TRBJ1-2; D call uncertain. The CDR3 covers 15 residues. Germline CDR1 reads SGHTA; CDR2 reads FQGNSA. Between the trimmed V and J ends, which lost 0 bases and 3 bases, there was a span of 11 bases. CDR3 residues: CASSLAPGGDYGYTF. The CDR3 region has the DNA TGTGCCAGCAGCTTAGCTCCAGGTGGCGACTATGGCTACACCTTC.

Note on this clone: The same CDR3 can be traced to other DNA sequences in this sample. The J gene is TRBJ2-7, the V gene TRBV6-5; possible D gene TRBD1, 6 bases. Germline CDR1 reads MNHEY; CDR2 reads SVGAGI. Trimming took 0 bases from V and 1 from J, leaving 13 bases between them. The CDR3 is 16 amino acids. The CDR3 nucleotides are TGTGCCAGCAGTTACTCGACAGGACAGAGATCCTACGAGCAGTACTTC. This encodes CASSYSTGQRSYEQYF.

Of note for this clone: Additional DNA sequences in this sample encode the identical CDR3. The genes are TRBV28 and TRBJ2-7; 8 bases are shared with TRBD1. The ends lost 4 bases at V and 2 bases at J; junction bases unmatched: 4. The germline V gene has CDR1 MDHEN and CDR2 SYDVKM. The CDR3 consists of 14 residues. CDR3 in amino acids: CASSSGTGPYEQYF. CDR3 nucleotides: TGTGCCAGCAGTTCCGGGACAGGCCCCTACGAGCAGTACTTC.